This T cell receptor (beta chain) was captured by sequencing in a study of control samples from healthy donors and cancer patients. Repertoires were generated with immunoSEQ multiplex PCR, while TCRdb's copy carries only in-frame clones and drops some. This sample has roughly 450,000 clones, with 75% to 95% found just once. There are 13 residues in the CDR3. Per the germline V gene, CDR1 is GTSNPN and CDR2 is SVGIG (reference sequence). V lost 2 bases, J lost 10 bases, and 15 bases lay in between. This receptor was identified in a man in his forties with head and neck cancer. The specimen was PBMCs. J is TRBJ2-1 and V is TRBV30; a possible D gene is TRBD2 (5 bases). CDR3 residues: CAWSWRKRGEQFF. For the CDR3, the DNA is TGTGCCTGGAGTTGGCGGAAACGGGGAGAGCAGTTCTTC.